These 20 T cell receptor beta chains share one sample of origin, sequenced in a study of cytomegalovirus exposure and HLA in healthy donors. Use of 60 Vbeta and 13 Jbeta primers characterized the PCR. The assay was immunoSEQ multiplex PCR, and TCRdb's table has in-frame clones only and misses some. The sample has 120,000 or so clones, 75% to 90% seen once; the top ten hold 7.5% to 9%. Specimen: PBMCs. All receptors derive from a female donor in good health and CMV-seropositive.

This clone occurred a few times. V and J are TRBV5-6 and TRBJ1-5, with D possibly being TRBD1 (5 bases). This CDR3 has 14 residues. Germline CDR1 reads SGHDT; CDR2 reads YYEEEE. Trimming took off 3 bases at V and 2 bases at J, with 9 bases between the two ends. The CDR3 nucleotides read TGTGCCAGCAGCTGGGGGGGAGGCAATCAGCCCCAGCATTTT. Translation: CASSWGGGNQPQHF. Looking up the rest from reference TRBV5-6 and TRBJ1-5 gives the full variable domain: DAGVTQSPTHLIKTRGQQVTLRCSPKSGHDTVSWYQQALGQGPQFIFQYYEEEERQRGNFPDRFSGHQFPNYSSELNVNALLLGDSALYLCASSWGGGNQPQHFGDGTRLSIL.

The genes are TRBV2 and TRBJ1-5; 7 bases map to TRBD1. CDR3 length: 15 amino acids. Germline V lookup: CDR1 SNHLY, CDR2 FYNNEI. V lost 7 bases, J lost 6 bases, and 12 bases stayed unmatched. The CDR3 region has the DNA TGTGCCAGCAATCCTACAGGGGTTCTCTCTCAGCCCCAGCATTTT. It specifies CASNPTGVLSQPQHF.

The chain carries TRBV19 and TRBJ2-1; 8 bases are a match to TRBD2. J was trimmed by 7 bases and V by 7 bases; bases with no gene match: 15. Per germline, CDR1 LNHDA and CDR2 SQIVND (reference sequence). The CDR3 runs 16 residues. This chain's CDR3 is CASTSRGRGVKNEQFF. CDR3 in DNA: TGTGCCAGTACCTCCCGCGGGCGGGGGGTAAAAAATGAGCAGTTCTTC.

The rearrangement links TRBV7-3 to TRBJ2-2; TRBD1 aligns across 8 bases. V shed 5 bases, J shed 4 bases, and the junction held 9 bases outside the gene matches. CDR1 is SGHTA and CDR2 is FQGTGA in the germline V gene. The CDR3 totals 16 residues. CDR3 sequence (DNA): TGTGCCAGCAGCCCTCCGGGACAGGAGACCACCGGGGAGCTGTTTTTT. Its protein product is CASSPPGQETTGELFF.

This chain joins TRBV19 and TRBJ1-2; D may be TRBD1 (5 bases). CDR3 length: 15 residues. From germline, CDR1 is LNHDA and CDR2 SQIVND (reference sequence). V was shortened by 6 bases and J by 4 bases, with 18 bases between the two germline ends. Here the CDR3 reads CASRPSGTATYGYTF. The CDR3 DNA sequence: TGTGCCAGTAGACCGAGCGGGACTGCGACCTATGGCTACACCTTC. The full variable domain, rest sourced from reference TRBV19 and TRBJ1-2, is DGGITQSPKYLFRKEGQNVTLSCEQNLNHDAMYWYRQDPGQGLRLIYYSQIVNDFQKGDIAEGYSVSREKKESFPLTVTSAQKNPTAFYLCASRPSGTATYGYTFGSGTRLTVV.

The CDR3, as DNA: TGTGCCAGCAGGGGGGCACAATCTCCGGGCAATGAGCAGTTCTTC. Translated, it gives CASRGAQSPGNEQFF. The chain is built from TRBV6-1 and TRBJ2-1; tentative D call: TRBD1 (6 bases). V lost 6 bases and J lost 6, with 18 bases in between. The CDR3 contains 15 residues. The germline gives CDR1 MNHNS, CDR2 SASEGT.

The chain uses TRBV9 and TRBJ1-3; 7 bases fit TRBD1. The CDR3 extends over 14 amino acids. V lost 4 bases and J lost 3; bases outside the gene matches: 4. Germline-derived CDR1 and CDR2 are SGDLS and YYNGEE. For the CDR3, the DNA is TGTGCCAGCAGCTCGAGACAGGGTGGAAACACCATATATTTT. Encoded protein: CASSSRQGGNTIYF. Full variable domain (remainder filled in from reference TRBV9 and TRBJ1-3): DSGVTQTPKHLITATGQRVTLRCSPRSGDLSVYWYQQSLDQGLQFLIQYYNGEERAKGNILERFSAQQFPDLHSELNLSSLELGDSALYFCASSSRQGGNTIYFGEGSWLTVV.

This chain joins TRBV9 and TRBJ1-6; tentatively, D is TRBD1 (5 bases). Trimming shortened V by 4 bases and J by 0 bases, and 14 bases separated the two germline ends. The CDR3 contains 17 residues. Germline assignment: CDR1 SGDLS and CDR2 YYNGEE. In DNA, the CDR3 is TGTGCCAGCAGCCCCACCCTTGACAGCTCCTATAATTCACCCCTCCACTTT. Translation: CASSPTLDSSYNSPLHF.

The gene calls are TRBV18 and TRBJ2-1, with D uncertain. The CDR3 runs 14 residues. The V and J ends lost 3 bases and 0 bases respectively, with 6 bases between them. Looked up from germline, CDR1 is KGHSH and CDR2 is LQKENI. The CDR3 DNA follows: TGTGCCAGCTCACCCCAGGCCTCCTACAATGAGCAGTTCTTC. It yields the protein CASSPQASYNEQFF.

For the CDR3, the DNA is TGTGCCAGTAGTCCTGACTACCAAGAGACCCAGTACTTC. It specifies CASSPDYQETQYF. The rearrangement joins TRBV19 to TRBJ2-5; no reliable D call. Germline values: CDR1 LNHDA, CDR2 SQIVND (reference sequence). This CDR3 region has 13 residues. Deletions cut 5 bases from V and 0 bases from J, with 7 bases between.

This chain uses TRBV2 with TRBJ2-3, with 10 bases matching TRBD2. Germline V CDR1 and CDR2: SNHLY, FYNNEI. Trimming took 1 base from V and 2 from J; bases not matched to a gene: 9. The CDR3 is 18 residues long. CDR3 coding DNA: TGTGCCAGCAGTGAAGGGTTTGTAGCGGGGGGCCTCACAGATACGCAGTATTTT. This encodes CASSEGFVAGGLTDTQYF.

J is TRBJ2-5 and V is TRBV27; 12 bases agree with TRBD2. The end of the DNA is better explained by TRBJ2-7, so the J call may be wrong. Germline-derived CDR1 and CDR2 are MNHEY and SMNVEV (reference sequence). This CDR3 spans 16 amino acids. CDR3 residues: CASSPMTSGGTYEQYF. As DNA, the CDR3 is TGTGCCAGCAGTCCCATGACTAGCGGGGGAACCTACGAGCAGTACTTC.

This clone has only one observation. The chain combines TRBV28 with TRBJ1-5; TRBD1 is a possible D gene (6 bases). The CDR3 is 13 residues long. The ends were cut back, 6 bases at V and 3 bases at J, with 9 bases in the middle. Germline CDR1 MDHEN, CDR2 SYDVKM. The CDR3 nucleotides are TGTGCCAGCAGAGGACAGCACAATCAGCCCCAGCATTTT. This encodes CASRGQHNQPQHF.

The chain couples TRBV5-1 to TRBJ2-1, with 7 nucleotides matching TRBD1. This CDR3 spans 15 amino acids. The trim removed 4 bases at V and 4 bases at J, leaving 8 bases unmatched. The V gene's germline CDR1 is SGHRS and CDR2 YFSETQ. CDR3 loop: CASSPDRVLYNEQFF. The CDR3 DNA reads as TGCGCCAGCAGCCCTGACAGGGTTTTATACAATGAGCAGTTCTTC.

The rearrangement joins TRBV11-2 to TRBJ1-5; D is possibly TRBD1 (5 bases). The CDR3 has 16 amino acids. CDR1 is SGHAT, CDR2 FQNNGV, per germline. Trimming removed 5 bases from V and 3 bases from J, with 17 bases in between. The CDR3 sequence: CASSRMGGGTNQPQHF. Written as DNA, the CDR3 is TGTGCCAGCAGCCGCATGGGCGGGGGGACCAATCAGCCCCAGCATTTT.

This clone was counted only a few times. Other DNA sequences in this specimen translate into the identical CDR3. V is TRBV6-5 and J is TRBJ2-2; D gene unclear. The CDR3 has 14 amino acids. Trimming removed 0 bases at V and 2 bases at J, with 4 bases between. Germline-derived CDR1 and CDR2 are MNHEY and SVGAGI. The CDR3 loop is CASSYSRNTGELFF. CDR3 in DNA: TGTGCCAGCAGTTACTCCCGTAACACCGGGGAGCTGTTTTTT.

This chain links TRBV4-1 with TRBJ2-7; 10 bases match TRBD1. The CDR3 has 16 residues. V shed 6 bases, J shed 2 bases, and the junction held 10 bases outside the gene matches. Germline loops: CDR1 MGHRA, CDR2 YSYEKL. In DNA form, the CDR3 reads TGCGCCAGCAGACAGCAAACCGGGACAGGGGCCTACGAGCAGTACTTC. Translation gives CASRQQTGTGAYEQYF.

DNA for the CDR3: TGCGCCAGCAGCCAAGATCGGGGGGCCCCAGGGACCTTC. This encodes CASSQDRGAPGTF. The chain is built from TRBV4-3 and TRBJ1-2; a weak D match, TRBD1 (6 bases). V dropped 0 bases and J dropped 14 bases, with 16 bases sitting between them. Germline CDR1 and CDR2: LGHNA and YSLEER. This CDR3 contains 13 residues.

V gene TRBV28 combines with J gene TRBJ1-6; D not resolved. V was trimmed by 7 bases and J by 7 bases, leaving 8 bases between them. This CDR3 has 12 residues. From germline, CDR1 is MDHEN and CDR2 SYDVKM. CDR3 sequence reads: CASTLPNSPLHF. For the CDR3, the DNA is TGTGCCAGCACCCTTCCCAATTCACCCCTCCACTTT.

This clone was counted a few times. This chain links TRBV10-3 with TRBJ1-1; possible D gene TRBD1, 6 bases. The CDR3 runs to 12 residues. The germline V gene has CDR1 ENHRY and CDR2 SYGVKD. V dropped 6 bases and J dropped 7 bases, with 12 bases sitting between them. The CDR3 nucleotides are TGTGCCATCAGCTACCAAGGGGGTGAAGCTTTCTTT. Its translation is CAISYQGGEAFF.